The TCR beta chain described here comes from a study of post-analysis software for immune sequencing data. Study at large: The courses of disease that were included comprised relapsing-remitting, secondary progressive and progressive-relapsing multiple sclerosis.

Study-wide findings and caveats: TRBV5-6, TRBV5-1 and TRBV20-1 were among roughly five TRBV segments more frequent in patients than controls. Samples prepared in the same batch strongly co-clustered by F measure. Compared against controls, patients with multiple sclerosis displayed significantly lower normalized Chao1 diversity.

Unique molecular identifiers featured in each of the TCR beta cDNA libraries. TCRdb re-derived calls from the PCR reads in MiXCR, one entry per CDR3 protein. The data contain around 400,000 distinct CDR3 sequences, 35% to 45% of them seen just once; the ten biggest clones take up approximately 7.7%. Regarding this clonotype: No antigen is known for it.

The germline V gene has CDR1 MNHNY and CDR2 SVGAGI (reference sequence). The CDR3 totals 13 residues. The sequenced sample was blood. The source of this sequence is a girl aged 2 to 10 with multiple sclerosis. V and J are TRBV6-6 and TRBJ1-1; D gene ambiguous. CDR3 sequence reads: CATKGRIDTEAFF. CDR3 nucleotides: TGTGCTACCAAGGGAAGGATCGACACTGAAGCTTTCTTT.